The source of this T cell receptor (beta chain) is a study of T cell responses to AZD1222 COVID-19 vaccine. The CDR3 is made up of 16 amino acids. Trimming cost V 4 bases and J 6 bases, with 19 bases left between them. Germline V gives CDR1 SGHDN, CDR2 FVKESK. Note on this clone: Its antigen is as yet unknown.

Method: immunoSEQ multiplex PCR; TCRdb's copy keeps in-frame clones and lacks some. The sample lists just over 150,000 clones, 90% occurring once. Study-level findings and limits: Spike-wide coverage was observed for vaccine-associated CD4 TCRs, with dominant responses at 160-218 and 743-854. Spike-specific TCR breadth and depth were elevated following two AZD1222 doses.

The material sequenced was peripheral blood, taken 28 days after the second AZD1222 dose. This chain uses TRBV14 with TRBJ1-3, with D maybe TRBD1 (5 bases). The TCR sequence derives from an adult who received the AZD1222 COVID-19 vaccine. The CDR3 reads CASSPTGTQKENTIYF. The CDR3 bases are TGTGCCAGCAGCCCAACCGGGACCCAGAAGGAAAACACCATATATTTT. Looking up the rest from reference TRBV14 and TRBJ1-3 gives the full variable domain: EAGVTQFPSHSVIEKGQTVTLRCDPISGHDNLYWYRRVMGKEIKFLLHFVKESKQDESGMPNNRFLAERTGGTYSTLKVQPAELEDSGVYFCASSPTGTQKENTIYFGEGSWLTVV.